Sequencing of this T cell receptor (beta chain) was carried out in a study of sequential checkpoint blockade in melanoma. For the study at large: Each arm's sequence ended with maintenance nivolumab.

Per germline, CDR1 LGHNT and CDR2 FRNRAP. The CDR3 runs 12 residues. The V and J ends lost 6 bases and 8 bases respectively, with 11 bases between them. Repertoires were generated with immunoSEQ multiplex PCR, while TCRdb's copy carries only in-frame clones and drops some. This sample has some 10,000 clones, with around three quarters found just once. This clone occurred once. Treatment here: randomized to nivolumab then ipilimumab (arm A) or the reverse (arm B). None of the patients previously received DNA-damaging chemotherapy. Live CD3+CD8+ CD19− CD56− cells were sorted from PBMCs. The V and J genes are TRBV12-5 and TRBJ2-1; weak D call: TRBD2 (5 bases). Sequenced here: CD8+ T cells sorted from blood (inferred from file names), sampled from a patient given nivolumab and ipilimumab in sequence. This clonotype originated in a human donor with melanoma. The CDR3 sequence is CASGYMGDEQFF. CDR3 sequence (DNA): TGTGCTAGTGGCTATATGGGAGATGAGCAGTTCTTC.